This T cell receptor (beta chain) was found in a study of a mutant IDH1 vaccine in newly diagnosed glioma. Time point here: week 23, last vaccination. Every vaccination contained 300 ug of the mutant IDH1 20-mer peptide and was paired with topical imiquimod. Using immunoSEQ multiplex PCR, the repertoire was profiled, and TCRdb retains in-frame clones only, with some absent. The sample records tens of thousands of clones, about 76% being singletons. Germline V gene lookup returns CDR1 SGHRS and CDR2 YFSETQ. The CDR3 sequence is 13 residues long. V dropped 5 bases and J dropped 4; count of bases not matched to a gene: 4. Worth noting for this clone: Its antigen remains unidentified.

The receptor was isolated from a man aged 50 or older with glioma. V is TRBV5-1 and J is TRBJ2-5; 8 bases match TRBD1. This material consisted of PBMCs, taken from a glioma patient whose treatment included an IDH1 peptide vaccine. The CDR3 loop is CASRDRAGETQYF. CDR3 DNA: TGCGCCAGCAGGGACAGGGCCGGAGAGACCCAGTACTTC.